One and the same sample provided the 4 T cell receptor beta chains below, sequenced in a study of Tregs in tolerant kidney transplant recipients. TCRdb's table, derived via immunoSEQ multiplex PCR, lists solely in-frame clones and lacks some. The sample yields thousands of clones, roughly 34% seen once. CFSE-labeled recipient PBMCs were cultured around six days with irradiated graft donor PBMCs, then FACS-sorted. Their cognate antigens are unknown. The specimen comprised CD8+ T cells from blood cultured with allogeneic cells, sampled before the transplant. The receptor source for this set is a human patient who received a combined kidney and bone marrow transplant.

This clone is classed as medium-sized (0.01 to 0.1%). The chain links TRBV7-8 to TRBJ2-7; TRBD2 is a possible D gene (6 bases). The germline V gene has CDR1 SGHVS and CDR2 FQNEAQ. CDR3 length: 17 amino acids. Deletions cut 4 bases from V and 0 bases from J, with 19 bases between. The CDR3 sequence: CASSSPRGWGVSYEQYF. CDR3 DNA sequence: TGTGCCAGCAGCTCGCCCCGTGGGTGGGGGGTCTCCTACGAGCAGTACTTC.

In the case of this clone: Additional DNA sequences in this sample encode the identical CDR3. The gene calls are TRBV4-1 and TRBJ2-5; TRBD2 matches at 7 bases. CDR3 length equals 13 residues. The junction had 0 bases not matched to a gene; V was cut back by 1 base and J by 4 bases. In germline, CDR1 is MGHRA, CDR2 YSYEKL. The CDR3: CASSQGGGETQYF. DNA of the CDR3: TGCGCCAGCAGCCAAGGCGGGGGAGAGACCCAGTACTTC.

V gene TRBV7-6 combines with J gene TRBJ2-7, with D maybe TRBD2 (7 bases). The CDR3 loop spans 17 amino acids. CDR1 is SGHVS and CDR2 is FNYEAQ in the germline V gene. Trimming shortened V by 0 bases and J by 2 bases, and 17 bases separated the two germline ends. The CDR3 bases are TGTGCCAGCAGCTTAGCGAGGGGGGGCACCCCCACCTACGAGCAGTACTTC. This codes for CASSLARGGTPTYEQYF.

The rearrangement uses TRBV9 and TRBJ2-3; 9 bases agree with TRBD2. The V and J ends lost 4 bases and 2 bases, in that order; junction bases with no gene match: 17. The CDR3 totals 19 residues. Germline V gives CDR1 SGDLS, CDR2 YYNGEE. The DNA for the CDR3 is TGTGCCAGCAGCCCTCGTTTGGTAGCGGGGGACCTCCACACAGATACGCAGTATTTT. The encoded protein is CASSPRLVAGDLHTDTQYF.